This T cell receptor (beta chain) was identified during a study of CD4 T cells in relation to SARS-CoV-2 and coronaviruses (dated by TCRdb to the early 2020s). A note on the overall study: The full convalescent cohort of over 10 patients had a median age of about 38 years, ranging from roughly 21 to 75 years. Memory CD4+ T cell crossreactivity between SARS-CoV-2 and common cold coronavirus spike proteins was assessed at the TCR clonotype level in the study. HLA restriction was mapped for shared crossreactive spike epitopes using patient-derived lymphoblastoid cell lines. Of the roughly twelve convalescent patients, 8 were male and 4 were female, and two of the subjects were Hispanic. Samples from a few pre-COVID donors and the naive versus memory experiments were sequenced with the Adaptive Biotechnologies TCR-sequencing kit; other data were Illumina-based. For other donors in the study, expansion assays were sequenced with a different, Illumina-based TCR-beta assay. Overall results and qualifications from the work: No donor contributed both pre-pandemic and post-infection samples, which limited tracing the source of pre-existing responses. Naive versus memory sequencing indicated that memory recall responses, rather than primary responses primed during culture, are detected by the assay. Because the crossreactivity analysis focused on spike protein, crossreactivity against other viral proteins was not assessed. Small numbers of patients and of tested TCRs were a limitation of the study. Crossreactive clones showed significantly weaker SARS-CoV-2-driven expansion than monoreactive clones, consistent with antigenic imprinting. Memory CD4+ clonotypes crossrecognizing SARS-CoV-2 and at least one common cold coronavirus spike were found in approximately 65% of donors.

Naive and memory CD4+ T cells were separated from cryopreserved PBMCs by CD4 enrichment followed by EasySep naive CD4+ T cell enrichment. Ficoll-Paque PLUS gradient centrifugation was used to isolate PBMCs from either whole blood or leukapheresis product. PBMCs were either cryopreserved at -140°C or used fresh in the expansion assay. The QIAamp Micro DNA Kit was used to extract genomic DNA from the CD4+ T cells. The CDR3 runs 13 amino acids, cysteine and phenylalanine included. The sequence is cut down to CDR3 DNA, 39 bases in frame from base 1. CDR1 and CDR2 were assigned from the germline V gene as MDHEN and SYDVKM. The junction shows trimming of 6 bases on V and 5 bases on J, and the gene matches do not reach 6 bases of it. Points on this clone: What this receptor recognizes is not known. No much larger clone is present one base from it, and per-base qualities are unavailable.

Deep-resolution immunoSEQ TCR-beta sequencing was performed on DNA from uncultured naive and memory CD4+ T cells. The original methods were these. During preprocessing, nonproductive sequences were removed, along with CDR3s that did not begin with C, did not end with F or W, or were shorter than 7 amino acids. Cultured and uncultured naive and memory CD4+ repertoires were searched for previously identified spike- and CEF-reactive CDR3s. Pairwise Levenshtein distance, computed with the stringdist R package after three terminal residues were trimmed from each end, was used as the measure of CDR3 homology. This immuneACCESS table, as held by TCRdb, lists in-frame sequences with V and J called but not all clones. Of the missing ones, under half trace to an unresolved V gene in checked studies; the others have no known cause. V, J and clone size derive from that table, while D and trimming were established from the DNA sequence. The sample table contains roughly 36,000 clones; only one count was recorded for 80% to 90% of them. About 3.3% of the sample is taken by the ten largest.

The rearranged segments are TRBV28 and TRBJ1-1, and 7 junctional nucleotides match TRBD1. This TCR came from an adult with COVID-19. Sequencing was carried out using memory CD4+ T cells from PBMCs. The cell subset or site tag for this specimen amounts to: memory (non-naive) CD4+ T cells. The CDR3 here reads CASRSPGGTEAFF. The DNA reads as follows: TGTGCCAGCAGGTCTCCAGGGGGAACTGAAGCTTTCTTT.